Listed below are T cell receptor beta chains from one sample, sequenced in a study of regulatory T cells in long-lasting Graves disease. TCRdb passed the multiplex PCR reads through MiXCR, listing each CDR3 protein once. The data show under 450,000 distinct CDR3 sequences, 20% to 25% seen once. The sequencing here drew on peripheral blood mononuclear cells (PBMCs), taken when the disease was refractory, from a patient treated with antithyroid drugs. The receptors shown here come from a female donor with Graves disease. Each CDR3 is given with its conserved first and last residue. The D gene is left open where the match is weak. Only some rows state a clone size, as once, few, many or a class for expanded clones.

abundance,j_gene,d_gene,v_gene,CDR3nt,CDR3aa
NA,TRBJ1-5,NA,TRBV6-1,TGTGCCAGCACCGACAGTAGCAATCAGCCCCAGCATTTT,CASTDSSNQPQHF
NA,TRBJ1-4,NA,TRBV4-1,TGCGCCAGCAGCCAAGTTGGGTTGTCTGAAAAACTGTTTTTT,CASSQVGLSEKLFF
few,TRBJ1-2,NA,TRBV29-1,TGCAGCGTTGAAGTATCCGGGAACTATGGCTACACCTTC,CSVEVSGNYGYTF
NA,TRBJ2-1,TRBD1,TRBV7-8,TGTGCCAGCAGCTTAGCCCCCCGGGACAGGGGTTTAAATGAGCAGTTCTTC,CASSLAPRDRGLNEQFF
NA,TRBJ2-2,NA,TRBV6-5,TGTGCCAGCAGTTACTCTTACAGGGCGGGCACCGGGGAGCTGTTTTTT,CASSYSYRAGTGELFF
NA,TRBJ1-5,NA,TRBV12-3/TRBV12-4,TGTGCCAGCAGTTTTTATCGGTACAGAGATCAGCCCCAGCATTTT,CASSFYRYRDQPQHF
few,TRBJ1-2,NA,TRBV11-2,TGTGCCAGCAGCCCCCAGGAAGTAGTGAACTATGGCTACACCTTT,CASSPQEVVNYGYTF
NA,TRBJ2-7,TRBD2,TRBV6-2/TRBV6-3,TGTGCCAGCAACCGGCGCGGGAGCACCTACGAGCAGTACTTC,CASNRRGSTYEQYF
NA,TRBJ2-7,TRBD2,TRBV20-1,TGCAGTGCTCCCCGGCTAGCGGGAGGGAGCTCCTACGAGCAGTACTTC,CSAPRLAGGSSYEQYF
few,TRBJ2-5,NA,TRBV11-1,TGTGCCAGCAGCTTAGGACCAGGGGCCGCACAAGAGACCCAGTACTTC,CASSLGPGAAQETQYF
few,TRBJ1-4,NA,TRBV24-1,TGTGCCGCCACCGACGCTGATGGGGGGCACACTAATGAAAAACTGTTTTTT,CAATDADGGHTNEKLFF
few,TRBJ1-2,NA,TRBV11-3,TGTGCCAGCAGCTCCCTTCCAGGGGAAGGCTACACCTTC,CASSSLPGEGYTF
few,TRBJ1-2,NA,TRBV30,TGTGCCTGGAGTCGGCCCTGGGGTTCGGGCTACACCTTC,CAWSRPWGSGYTF
many,TRBJ2-4,TRBD2,TRBV11-2,TGTGCCAGCAGCCAGACTAGCGGGAGCACTCAAAACATTCAGTACTTC,CASSQTSGSTQNIQYF
many,TRBJ1-5,NA,TRBV29-1,TGCAGCGTTGGGGAAGGTCAGCCCCAGCATTTT,CSVGEGQPQHF
few,TRBJ1-5,NA,TRBV6-1,TGTGCCAGCAGTGAAGCGGGGCCGGGGGGCAATCAGCCCCAGCATTTT,CASSEAGPGGNQPQHF
few,TRBJ2-3,NA,TRBV3-1,TGTGCCAGCAGCCAAGCTATGGATACGCAGTATTTT,CASSQAMDTQYF
few,TRBJ2-7,TRBD2,TRBV6-1,TGTGCCAGCAACACGCCCAGGACTAGCGGATACCACGAGCAGTACTTC,CASNTPRTSGYHEQYF
few,TRBJ1-1,TRBD1,TRBV20-1,TGCAGTGCTAGAGATTGGGGGACAGGGAACACTGAAGCTTTCTTT,CSARDWGTGNTEAFF
many,TRBJ2-2,TRBD2,TRBV15,TGTGCCAGCGGGACTAGCGGGATGGGTAGGGAGCTGTTTTTT,CASGTSGMGRELFF
NA,TRBJ2-1,NA,TRBV6-2/TRBV6-3,TGTGCCAGCAGTTACAGGGGACATGAGCAGTTCTTC,CASSYRGHEQFF
NA,TRBJ1-6,NA,TRBV19,TGTGCCAGTGGTTTACAGCTTAATTCACCCCTCCACTTT,CASGLQLNSPLHF
many,TRBJ1-2,NA,TRBV6-1,TGTGCCAGCAGTCCAAGTAAGGGAGGCTACACCTTC,CASSPSKGGYTF
many,TRBJ1-2,TRBD1,TRBV5-1,TGCGCCAGCAGCCCCAACAGGGGTCGGGTTACGGATGGCTACACCTTC,CASSPNRGRVTDGYTF
many,TRBJ2-7,NA,TRBV7-6,TGTGCCAGCAGCCCCCAACCGACGGGCTCCTACGAGCAGTACTTC,CASSPQPTGSYEQYF
few,TRBJ1-2,TRBD1,TRBV25-1,TGTGCCAGCAGTGAATTGACAGGGAACTATGGCTACACCTTC,CASSELTGNYGYTF
NA,TRBJ1-4,NA,TRBV7-2,TGTGCCAGCAGCCCCGGGGCCGGAATTATTAATGAAAAACTGTTTTTT,CASSPGAGIINEKLFF
NA,TRBJ1-5,NA,TRBV20-1,TGCAGTGCCCGATCGAGGTATAGCAATCAGCCCCAGCATTTT,CSARSRYSNQPQHF
many,TRBJ2-7,NA,TRBV2,TGTGCCAGCAGTCGGACAGAAAGGGACGAGCAGTACTTC,CASSRTERDEQYF
many,TRBJ2-5,TRBD2,TRBV20-1,TGCAGTGCTAGAGACCGCCTAGCGGGAGTGTCTGAGACCCAGTACTTC,CSARDRLAGVSETQYF
many,TRBJ2-5,TRBD2,TRBV12-3/TRBV12-4,TGTGCCAGCAGTCCCTTGGCTAGCGGGTGGGAGACCCAGTACTTC,CASSPLASGWETQYF